This record concerns one TCR beta chain sequence. Within the sample, other DNA sequences also encode this same CDR3. In the original workflow: From reference gene primer amplification, estimates of nucleated cell counts were derived. Profiled with immunoSEQ multiplex PCR; TCRdb holds only in-frame clones, not every one. V, J and clone size reflect that table, while D and trimming were determined from the DNA. The sample lists approximately 98,000 clones; around 81% were seen once. The data were obtained in a study of blood T cell repertoires in COVID-19. With V trimmed by 8 bases and J by 5 bases, 12 bases remained unmatched. CDR1 ENHRY and CDR2 SYGVKD come from the germline V gene. CDR3 length: 15 residues.

The TCR originated in an older woman with acute or convalescent COVID-19. The chain has TRBV10-3 and TRBJ2-7; TRBD1 aligns across 10 bases. Material: peripheral blood. Here the CDR3 reads CAIRGGTGVRDEQYF. The CDR3 region has the DNA TGTGCCATCCGGGGGGGGACAGGGGTTAGGGACGAGCAGTACTTC.